The entry that follows covers one T cell receptor (beta chain) sequence. The target antigen is unknown. Looked up from germline, CDR1 is SQVTM and CDR2 is ANQGSEA. This CDR3 comprises 12 residues. V was pared by 6 bases and J by 5 bases, with 6 bases of the junction left unmatched. Clones were sequenced by immunoSEQ multiplex PCR, and TCRdb holds only the in-frame ones, with some missing. This sample has about 34,000 clones, with about 80% found just once. This sample stems from a study of STAT5B mutations in CD4+ large granular lymphocyte leukemia. Findings and limits, study-wide: Patient CD4-sorted repertoires looked more clonal than healthy CD4+ repertoires, even without putative leukemic clones.

This chain uses TRBV29-1 with TRBJ2-7; 8 positions agree with TRBD1. Sequenced sample: CD4+ T cells from blood buffy coats. This sequence originates from a human donor in good health. The DNA of the CDR3 is TGCAGCGTCGCGGACAGGGTGAACGAGCAGTACTTC. The encoded protein is CSVADRVNEQYF.